This TCR beta chain appears in the sequencing data of a study of blood T cells in healthy people across ages. At the level of the study: Template switching caught about one barcoded beta molecule for each two T cells.

Together with a sample-barcoded 5' primer, a J-beta primer mix was included in a second PCR lasting about 6 to 11 cycles. Using its own MiXCR run on the 5' RACE reads, TCRdb lists one record per CDR3 protein. This table holds 650,000 to 900,000 distinct CDR3 sequences, under 80% found once. The CDR3 runs 13 residues. V was pared by 2 bases and J by 5 bases, with 5 bases of the junction left unmatched. CDR1 is GTSNPN, CDR2 SVGIG, per germline (reference sequence). Sequenced: blood. V gene TRBV30 combines with J gene TRBJ2-5; TRBD1 agrees at 7 bases. This clonotype originated in a man aged 30 to 39 in good health. The DNA for the CDR3 is TGTGCCTGGAGTATAGGGGGCGGGGAGACCCAGTACTTC. Its translation is CAWSIGGGETQYF.